This T cell receptor (beta chain) came from a study of shared clonotypes between healthy human individuals. In this sample, this clone turned up many times. Within the sample, other DNA sequences also encode this same CDR3. There are 13 residues in the CDR3. J gave up 1 base and V 1 base, and 0 bases lay outside the gene matches. CDR1 GTSNPN and CDR2 SVGIG come from the germline V gene (reference sequence). Deep-level running was used for the assay. The unsorted PBMC sample used ten immunoSEQ deep assay plates. The table came from immunoSEQ multiplex PCR; TCRdb's copy has only in-frame clones and leaves some out. The repertoire holds 450,000 to 500,000 clones, about 85% seen once, with about 13% in the top ten.

The sequence was obtained from a woman between 40 and 55 years old in good health. Some clones in this sample may be carry-over from other donors' samples. This chain connects TRBV30 to TRBJ2-5; 7 bases are shared with TRBD1. The sample taken for sequencing was PBMCs. CDR3 sequence: CAWSGDSQETQYF. Here the CDR3 DNA reads TGTGCCTGGAGTGGGGACAGCCAAGAGACCCAGTACTTC.